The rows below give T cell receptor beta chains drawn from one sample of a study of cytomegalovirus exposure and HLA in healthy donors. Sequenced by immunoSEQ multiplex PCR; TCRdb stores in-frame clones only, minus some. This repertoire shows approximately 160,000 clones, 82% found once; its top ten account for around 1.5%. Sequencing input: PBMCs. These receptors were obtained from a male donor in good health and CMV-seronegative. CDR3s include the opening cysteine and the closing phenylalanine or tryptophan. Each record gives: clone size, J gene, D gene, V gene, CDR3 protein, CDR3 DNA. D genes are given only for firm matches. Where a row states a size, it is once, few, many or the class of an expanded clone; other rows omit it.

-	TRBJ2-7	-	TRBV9	CASSVDSGGPYEQYF	TGTGCCAGCAGCGTAGATTCAGGGGGGCCCTACGAGCAGTACTTC
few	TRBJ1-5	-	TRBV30	CAWGNQQGFDQPQHF	TGTGCCTGGGGAAACCAACAGGGTTTCGATCAGCCCCAGCATTTT
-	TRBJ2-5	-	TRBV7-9	CASSPHLATQETQYF	TGTGCCAGCAGCCCCCACCTAGCGACCCAAGAGACCCAGTACTTC
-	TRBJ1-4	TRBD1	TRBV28	CASRSLGGGDEKLFF	TGTGCCAGCCGATCCTTAGGAGGGGGCGATGAAAAACTGTTTTTT
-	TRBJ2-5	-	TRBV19	CASSTGETQYF	TGTGCCAGTAGTACGGGGGAGACCCAGTACTTC
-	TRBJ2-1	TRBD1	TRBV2	CASRSIGQGYNEQFF	TGTGCCAGCAGGAGTATAGGACAGGGCTACAATGAGCAGTTCTTC
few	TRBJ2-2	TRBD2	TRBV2	CASSRRGGNTGELFF	TGTGCTAGCAGTCGTCGGGGGGGTAACACCGGGGAGCTGTTTTTT
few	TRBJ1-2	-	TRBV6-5	CASSDSSLGGYTF	TGTGCCAGCAGTGACAGTTCGTTGGGCGGCTACACCTTC
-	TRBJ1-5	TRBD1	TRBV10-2	CASRGTGEGGPQHF	TGCGCCAGCCGTGGGACAGGCGAGGGCGGGCCCCAGCATTTT
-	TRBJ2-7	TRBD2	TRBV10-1	CASRAFFGGGGGEQYF	TGCGCCAGCAGGGCCTTTTTCGGCGGGGGAGGCGGGGAGCAGTACTTC
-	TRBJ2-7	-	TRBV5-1	CASSLASTYEQYF	TGCGCCAGCAGCTTAGCAAGTACCTACGAGCAGTACTTC
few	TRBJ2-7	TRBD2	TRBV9	CASSVGLAGDVYEQYF	TGTGCCAGCAGCGTAGGACTAGCGGGAGATGTCTACGAGCAGTACTTC
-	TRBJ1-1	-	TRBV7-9	CASSPGGGLLNTEAFF	TGTGCCAGCAGCCCCGGGGGGGGTTTATTGAACACTGAAGCTTTCTTT
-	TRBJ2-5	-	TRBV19	CASAPDRSLGTQYF	TGTGCCAGTGCCCCGGACAGATCCTTGGGGACCCAGTACTTC
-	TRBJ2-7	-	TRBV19	CASSLRTAYEQYF	TGTGCCAGTAGTTTGCGGACAGCCTACGAGCAGTACTTC
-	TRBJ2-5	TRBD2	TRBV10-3	CAISESVLSAGGRVETQYF	TGTGCCATCAGTGAGTCGGTCTTATCGGCGGGGGGGCGAGTGGAGACCCAGTACTTC
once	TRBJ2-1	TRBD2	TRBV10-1	CASSEAGTSAYNEQFF	TGCGCCAGCAGTGAAGCCGGGACTAGCGCTTACAATGAGCAGTTCTTC
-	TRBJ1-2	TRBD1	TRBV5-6	CASSGDRGLYGYTF	TGTGCCAGCAGCGGGGACAGGGGGCTCTATGGCTACACCTTC
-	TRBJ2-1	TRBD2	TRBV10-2	CASSEAGGLYNEQFF	TGCGCCAGCAGTGAGGCGGGGGGCCTATACAATGAGCAGTTCTTC
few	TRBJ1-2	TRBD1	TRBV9	CASSGPDRGLGGYTF	TGTGCCAGCAGCGGGCCAGACAGGGGGTTGGGTGGCTACACCTTC
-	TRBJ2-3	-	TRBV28	CASSSSDTQYF	TGTGCCAGCAGTTCCTCCGATACGCAGTATTTT
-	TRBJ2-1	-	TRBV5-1	CASSLASGGLSYNEQFF	TGCGCCAGCAGCTTGGCCAGTGGGGGCCTCTCCTACAATGAGCAGTTCTTC
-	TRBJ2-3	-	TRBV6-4	CASTGAGTPHIATDTQYF	TGTGCCAGCACCGGAGCCGGGACTCCACACATAGCCACAGATACGCAGTATTTT
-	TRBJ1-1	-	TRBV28	CASSSGGRGTAFF	TGTGCCAGCAGTTCTGGTGGCAGGGGTACGGCTTTCTTT
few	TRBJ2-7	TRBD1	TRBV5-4	CASSLVNRGLAEQYF	TGTGCCAGCAGCTTAGTAAACAGGGGGCTGGCCGAGCAGTACTTC
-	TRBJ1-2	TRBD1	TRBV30	CAWGSGQGFIYGYTF	TGTGCCTGGGGATCGGGACAGGGTTTTATCTATGGCTACACCTTC
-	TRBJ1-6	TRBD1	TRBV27	CASRGTGGDSPLHF	TGTGCCAGCAGGGGGACAGGGGGCGATTCACCCCTCCACTTT
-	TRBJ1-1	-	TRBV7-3	CASSLRGRGGNTEAFF	TGTGCCAGCAGCTTAAGGGGGAGGGGGGGGAACACTGAAGCTTTCTTT
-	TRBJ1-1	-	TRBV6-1	CASSEGRWEGGNTEAFF	TGTGCCAGCAGTGAAGGGCGATGGGAGGGGGGTAACACTGAAGCTTTCTTT
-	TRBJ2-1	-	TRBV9	CASSDLTGYEQFF	TGTGCCAGCAGCGATTTAACAGGGTACGAGCAGTTCTTC
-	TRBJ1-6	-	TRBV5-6	CASSSEPGDNSPLHF	TGTGCCAGCAGCTCGGAACCAGGTGATAATTCACCCCTCCACTTT
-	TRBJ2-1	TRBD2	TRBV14	CASSPKAGVGQFF	TGTGCCAGCAGCCCTAAAGCGGGAGTCGGCCAGTTCTTC
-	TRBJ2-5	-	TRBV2	CASTKDTLPGETQYF	TGTGCCAGCACTAAGGACACCCTCCCAGGAGAGACCCAGTACTTC
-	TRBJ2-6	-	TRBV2	CASSDAGGANVLTF	TGTGCCAGCAGTGATGCAGGGGGGGCCAACGTCCTGACTTTC
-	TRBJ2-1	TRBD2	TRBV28	CASSSPASGRANEQFF	TGTGCCAGCAGTTCGCCTGCTAGCGGGAGGGCCAATGAGCAGTTCTTC
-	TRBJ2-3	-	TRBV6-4	CASSEVGGTDTQYF	TGTGCCAGCAGTGAAGTAGGGGGCACAGATACGCAGTATTTT
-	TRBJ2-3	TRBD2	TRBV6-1	CASSGGLVVSDTQYF	TGTGCCAGCAGTGGGGGACTAGTAGTTTCGGATACGCAGTATTTT
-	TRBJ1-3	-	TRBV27	CASSSLLAGVSGNTIYF	TGTGCCAGCAGCTCCCTCCTTGCAGGCGTCTCTGGAAACACCATATATTTT